Sequencing of this T cell receptor beta chain was carried out in a study of vaccination and CD4 T cells after COVID-19. At the level of the study: Specimens were obtained from three convalescent patients at day 14 and at days 161 to 241 post-vaccination.

Trimming cost V 6 bases and J 7 bases; bases outside gene matches: 5. This CDR3 spans 14 amino acids. CDR1 is MNHNS, CDR2 SASEGT, per germline. TCRdb passed the PCR reads through MiXCR, listing each CDR3 protein once. The profile covers under 30,000 distinct CDR3 sequences, with more than 40% appearing a single time and roughly 5% taken by the ten largest. Study results and caveats: Spike mono-reactivity was the property of 304 of 307 vaccine-specific clones in convalescent patients. SARS-CoV-2-reactive clonotype medians increased from about 20 to 38, not significantly.

As concerns this clonotype: Its antigen remains unknown.

Stated time point: late sampling 161 to 241 days after vaccination in three convalescent patients. Positive PCR tests dated from March to December 2020, predating US Alpha, Beta and Delta variants. The TCR originated in a human donor who had recovered from COVID-19. Here the sequenced sample was CD4+ T cells from blood, taken about 7 months after SARS-CoV-2 vaccination. The V gene is TRBV6-1, the J gene TRBJ1-6; TRBD1 matches 8 bases. The CDR3 here is CASSSDRANSPLHF. CDR3 sequence (DNA): TGTGCCAGCAGCTCGGACAGGGCAAATTCACCCCTCCACTTT.